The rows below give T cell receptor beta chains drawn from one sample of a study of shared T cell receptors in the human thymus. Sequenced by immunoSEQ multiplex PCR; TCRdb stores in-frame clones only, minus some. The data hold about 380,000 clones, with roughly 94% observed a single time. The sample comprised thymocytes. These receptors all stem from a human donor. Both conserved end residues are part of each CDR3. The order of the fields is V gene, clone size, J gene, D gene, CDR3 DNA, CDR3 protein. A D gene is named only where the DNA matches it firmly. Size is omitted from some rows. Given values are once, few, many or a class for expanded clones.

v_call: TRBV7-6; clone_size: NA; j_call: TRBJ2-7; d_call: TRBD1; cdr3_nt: TGTGCCGTCCGGGACAGTTCCTACGAGCAGTACTTC; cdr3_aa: CAVRDSSYEQYF
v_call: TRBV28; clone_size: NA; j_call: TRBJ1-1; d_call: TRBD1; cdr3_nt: TGTGCCAGCGAGAAGTCCGCGGGACAGGGGGCCACTGAAGCTTTCTTT; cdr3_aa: CASEKSAGQGATEAFF
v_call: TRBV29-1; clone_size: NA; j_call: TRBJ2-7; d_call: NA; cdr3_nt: TGCAGCGTAGGGGGGAGCTACGAGCAGTACTTC; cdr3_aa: CSVGGSYEQYF
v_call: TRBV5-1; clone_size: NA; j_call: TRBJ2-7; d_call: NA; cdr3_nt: TGCGCCAGCAGCCTACTTCACGAGCAGTACTTC; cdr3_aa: CASSLLHEQYF
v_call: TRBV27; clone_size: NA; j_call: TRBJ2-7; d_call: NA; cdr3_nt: TGTGCCAGCCGATTCGGGAACGGCGGATCCTACGAGCAGTACTTC; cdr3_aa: CASRFGNGGSYEQYF
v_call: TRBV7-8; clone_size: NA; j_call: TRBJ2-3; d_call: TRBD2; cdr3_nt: TGTGCCAGCAGCTTAGCGCGACTAGCGGGAGGGCCGGAGGGCACAGATACGCAGTATTTT; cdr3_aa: CASSLARLAGGPEGTDTQYF
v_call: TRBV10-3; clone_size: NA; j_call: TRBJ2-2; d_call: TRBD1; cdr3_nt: TGTGCCATCAGTGAGTCCTTTGGACAGGGGTCCACCGGGGAGCTGTTTTTT; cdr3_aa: CAISESFGQGSTGELFF
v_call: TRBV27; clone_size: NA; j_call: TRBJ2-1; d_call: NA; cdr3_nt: TGTGCCAGCAGTACATCCGGGGGCTACAATGAGCAGTTCTTC; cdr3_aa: CASSTSGGYNEQFF
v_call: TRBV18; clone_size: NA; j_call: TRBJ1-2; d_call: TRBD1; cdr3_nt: TGTGCCAGCTCACCATCGACAGGGGTCGGCGGCTACACCTTC; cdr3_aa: CASSPSTGVGGYTF
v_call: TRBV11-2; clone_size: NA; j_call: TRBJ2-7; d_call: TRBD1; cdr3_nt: TGTGCCAGCAGCCCACCCCCGGACAGGGCAGCCTACGAGCAGTACTTC; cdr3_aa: CASSPPPDRAAYEQYF
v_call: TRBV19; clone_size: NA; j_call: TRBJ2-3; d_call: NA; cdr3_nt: TGTGCCAGTAGTATCACGCTCGAGACAGGCACAGATACGCAGTATTTT; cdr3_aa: CASSITLETGTDTQYF
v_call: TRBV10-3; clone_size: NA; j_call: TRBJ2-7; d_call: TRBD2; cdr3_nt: TGTGCCATCAGCACCTTTAGCGGGAGACGGTACGAGCAGTACTTC; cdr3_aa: CAISTFSGRRYEQYF
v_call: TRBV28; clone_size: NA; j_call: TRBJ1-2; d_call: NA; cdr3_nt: TGTGCCAGCAAGAGGTCGGCTATTCGGGGCCCTGCTCACTCTGGCTACACCTTC; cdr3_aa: CASKRSAIRGPAHSGYTF
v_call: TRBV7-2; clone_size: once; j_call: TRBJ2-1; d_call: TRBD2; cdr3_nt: TGTGCCAGCAGCCCCCCGGGAGGTTCGACCGAGCAGTTCTTC; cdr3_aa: CASSPPGGSTEQFF
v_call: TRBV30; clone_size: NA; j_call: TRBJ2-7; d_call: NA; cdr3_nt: TGTGCCTGGACTGACAGTTTTGGCTCCTACGAGCAGTACTTC; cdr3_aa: CAWTDSFGSYEQYF
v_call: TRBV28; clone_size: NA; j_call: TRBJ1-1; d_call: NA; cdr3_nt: TGTGCCAGCGAGACGCATTTCGGACCCCGCTCCACCACCAACACTGAAGCTTTCTTT; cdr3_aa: CASETHFGPRSTTNTEAFF
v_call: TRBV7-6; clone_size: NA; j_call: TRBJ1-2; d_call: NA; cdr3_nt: TGTGCCAGCAGCTCTACAGGGAGGAGCAACTATGGCTACACCTTC; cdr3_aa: CASSSTGRSNYGYTF
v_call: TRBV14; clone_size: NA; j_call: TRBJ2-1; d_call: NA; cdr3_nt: TGTGCCAGCAGCCAAGCGGCGGATCCTCAGTTCTTC; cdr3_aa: CASSQAADPQFF
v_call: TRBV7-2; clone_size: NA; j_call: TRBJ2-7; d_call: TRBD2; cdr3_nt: TGTGCCAGCAGCCCCCGTCAACGGGGGGAATCCTACGAGCAGTACTTC; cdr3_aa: CASSPRQRGESYEQYF
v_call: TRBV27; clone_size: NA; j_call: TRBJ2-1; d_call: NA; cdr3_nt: TGTGCCAGCAGAGTTGACGGGTTTTACTCCTACAATGAGCAGTTCTTC; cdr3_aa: CASRVDGFYSYNEQFF
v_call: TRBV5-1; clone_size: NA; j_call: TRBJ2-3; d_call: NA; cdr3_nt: TGCGCCAGCAGCTTGGGAGAGACAGATACGCAGTATTTT; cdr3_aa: CASSLGETDTQYF
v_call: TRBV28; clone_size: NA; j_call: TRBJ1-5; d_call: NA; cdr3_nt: TGTGCCAGCAGTTTAATTGCGTTGTGTAGCAATCAGCCCCAGCATTTT; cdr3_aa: CASSLIALCSNQPQHF
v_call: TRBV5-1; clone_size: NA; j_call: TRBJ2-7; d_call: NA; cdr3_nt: TGCGCCAGCAGCTTGGAAGGTAGCGGCTACGAGCAGTACTTC; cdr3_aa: CASSLEGSGYEQYF
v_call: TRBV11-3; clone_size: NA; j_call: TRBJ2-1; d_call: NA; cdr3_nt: TGTGCCAGCAGCTCCACTACCCTTTACAATGAGCAGTTCTTC; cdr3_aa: CASSSTTLYNEQFF
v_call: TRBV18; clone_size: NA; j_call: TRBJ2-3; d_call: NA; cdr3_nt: TGTGCCACCTCCCGGGACACAGATACGCAGTATTTT; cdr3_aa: CATSRDTDTQYF
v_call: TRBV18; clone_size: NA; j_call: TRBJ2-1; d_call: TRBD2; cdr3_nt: TGTGCCAGCTCACCAACTAGCGGGTTCTACAATGAGCAGTTCTTC; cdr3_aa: CASSPTSGFYNEQFF
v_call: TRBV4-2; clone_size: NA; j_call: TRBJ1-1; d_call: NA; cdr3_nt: TGTGCCAGCAGCCAAGTAAAAGGACTAAGGGGCGGAACCCGTCTGTTGAACACTGAAGCTTTCTTT; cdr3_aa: CASSQVKGLRGGTRLLNTEAFF
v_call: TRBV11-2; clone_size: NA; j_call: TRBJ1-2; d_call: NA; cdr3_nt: TGTGCCAGCAGCTTAGTAGGGGATGGCTACACCTTC; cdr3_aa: CASSLVGDGYTF
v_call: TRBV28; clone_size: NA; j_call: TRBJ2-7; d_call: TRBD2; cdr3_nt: TGTGCCAGCATAGGGACTAGCGCATACGAGCAGTACTTC; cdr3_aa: CASIGTSAYEQYF
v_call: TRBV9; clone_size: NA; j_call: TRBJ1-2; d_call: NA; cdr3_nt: TGTGCCAGCAGCGCCTACCTGTCTAACTATGGCTACACCTTC; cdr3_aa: CASSAYLSNYGYTF
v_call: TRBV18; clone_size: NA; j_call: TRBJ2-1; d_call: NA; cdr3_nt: TGTGCCAGCTCATCCCGGGGCAACAATGAGCAGTTCTTC; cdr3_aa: CASSSRGNNEQFF
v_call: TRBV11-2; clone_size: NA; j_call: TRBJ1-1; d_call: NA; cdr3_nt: TGTGCCAGCAGCGCGACATCCAGGGGTGGGAGGAACACTGAAGCTTTCTTT; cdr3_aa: CASSATSRGGRNTEAFF
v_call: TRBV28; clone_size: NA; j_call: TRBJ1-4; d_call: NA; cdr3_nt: TGTGCCAGCAGTTTACGGGTCAGTGCAACTAATGAAAAACTGTTTTTT; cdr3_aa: CASSLRVSATNEKLFF
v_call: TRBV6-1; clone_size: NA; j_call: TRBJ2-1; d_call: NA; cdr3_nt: TGTGCCAGCAGTGACATGGACTCACGCTCCTACAATGAGCAGTTCTTC; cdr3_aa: CASSDMDSRSYNEQFF
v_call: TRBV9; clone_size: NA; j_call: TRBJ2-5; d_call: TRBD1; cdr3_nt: TGTGCCAGCCCGGAGGACAGGGAGGAGACCCAGTACTTC; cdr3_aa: CASPEDREETQYF
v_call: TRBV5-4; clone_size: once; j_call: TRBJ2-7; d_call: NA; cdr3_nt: TGTGCCAGCAGTTCCGACAACTACGAGCAGTACTTC; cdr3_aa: CASSSDNYEQYF
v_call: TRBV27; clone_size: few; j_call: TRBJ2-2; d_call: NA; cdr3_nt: TGTGCCAGCAGTTTAACCGGGGAGCTGTTTTTT; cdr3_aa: CASSLTGELFF
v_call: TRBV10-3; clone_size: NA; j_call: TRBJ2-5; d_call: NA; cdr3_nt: TGTGCCATCAGTGAGTCGGGCAGACCCGAAGAGACCCAGTACTTC; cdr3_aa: CAISESGRPEETQYF
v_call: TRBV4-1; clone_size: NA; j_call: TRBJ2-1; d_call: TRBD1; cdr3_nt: TGCGCCAGCAGCCAGCAAGGGGGCCCTTCCTACAATGAGCAGTTCTTC; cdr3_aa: CASSQQGGPSYNEQFF
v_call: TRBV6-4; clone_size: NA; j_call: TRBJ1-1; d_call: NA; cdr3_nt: TGTGCCAGCAGAGGGACGGACTCCATATACACTGAAGCTTTCTTT; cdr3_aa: CASRGTDSIYTEAFF
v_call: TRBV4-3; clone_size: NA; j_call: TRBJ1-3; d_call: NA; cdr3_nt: TGCGCCAGCAGCCAAGCCCGGGGACTCCCTCGCGATGGAAACACCATATATTTT; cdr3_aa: CASSQARGLPRDGNTIYF
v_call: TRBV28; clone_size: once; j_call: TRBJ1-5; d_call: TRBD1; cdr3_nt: TGTGCCAGCAGTTTATGCCCCGGACAGGGGGACAATCAGCCCCAGCATTTT; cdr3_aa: CASSLCPGQGDNQPQHF
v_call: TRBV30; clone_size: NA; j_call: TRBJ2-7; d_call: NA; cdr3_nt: TGTGCCTGGAGTTTTAGGCTCCCCCGCACATTCCGCCACGAGCAGTACTTC; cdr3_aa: CAWSFRLPRTFRHEQYF
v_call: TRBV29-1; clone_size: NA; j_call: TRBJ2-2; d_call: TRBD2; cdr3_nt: TGCAGCGTTGGGGTAACTAGCGGCCCGAAAAACCAATCTCTGGACACCGGGGAGCTGTTTTTT; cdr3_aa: CSVGVTSGPKNQSLDTGELFF
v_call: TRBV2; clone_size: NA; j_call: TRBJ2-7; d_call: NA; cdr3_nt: TGTGCCAGCAGCCTTCGCGAGGTCGACGTAAGCTCCTACGAGCAGTACTTC; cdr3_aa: CASSLREVDVSSYEQYF
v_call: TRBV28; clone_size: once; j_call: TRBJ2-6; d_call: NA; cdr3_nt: TGTGCCAGCAGTCCGGAACAGGGTTCCCCCCCGGAGGCCAACGTCCTGACTTTC; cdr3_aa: CASSPEQGSPPEANVLTF
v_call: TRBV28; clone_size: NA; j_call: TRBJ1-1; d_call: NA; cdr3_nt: TGTGCCAGCTGGTTGGGACTTCTGAACACTGAAGCTTTCTTT; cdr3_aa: CASWLGLLNTEAFF
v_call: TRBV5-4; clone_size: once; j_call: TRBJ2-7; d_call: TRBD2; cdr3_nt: TGTGCCAGCAGCAGTTGGGCTAGCGGGAGACACGAGCAGTACTTC; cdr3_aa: CASSSWASGRHEQYF
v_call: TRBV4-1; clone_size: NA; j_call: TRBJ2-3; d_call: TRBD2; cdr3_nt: TGCGCCAGCAGCCAAGGTTCCAGCGGGAGGCCCGGAGGCACAGATACGCAGTATTTT; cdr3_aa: CASSQGSSGRPGGTDTQYF
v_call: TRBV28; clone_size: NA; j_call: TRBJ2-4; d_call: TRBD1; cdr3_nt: TGTGCCAGTTCAGCACAACAGGCAGGGGGAAACATTCAGTACTTC; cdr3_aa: CASSAQQAGGNIQYF
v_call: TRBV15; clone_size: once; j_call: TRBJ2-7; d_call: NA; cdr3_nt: TGTGCCACCAGCAGAGATCGGCAGGGCCCTAGAGGTCACGAGCAGTACTTC; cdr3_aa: CATSRDRQGPRGHEQYF